Listed here are 25 T cell receptor beta chains from one sample, sequenced in a study of molecular identifiers for immune sequencing clone quantification (dated by TCRdb to about 2018). Library creation used PCR. The sequencing machine was a NextSeq 500. The public reads were reprocessed in TCRdb via fastp at Q25 and MiXCR, keeping in-frame beta chains. Rows are combined by CDR3 protein, so each entry shows the most common genes and DNA. The sample table lists 490,000 or so distinct CDR3 sequences, around 23% of them with a count of one. Of the sample, 0.7% to 0.9% is held by the ten largest clones. Sequenced: naive CD8+ T cells from blood, with Jurkat cell RNA spiked in. In light of the paper, this sample's cell subset or site label describes: FACS-sorted CD8+CD4-CCR7+CD45RA+ naive T cells. The receptors here all came from a human donor in good health. Some libraries in this study had Jurkat cell RNA spiked in.

This clonotype was detected only a few times. The V gene is TRBV27, the J gene TRBJ2-3, with unresolved D. CDR3 length: 13 amino acids. V was trimmed by 3 bases and J by 5 bases, leaving 9 bases between them. Per the germline V gene, CDR1 is MNHEY and CDR2 is SMNVEV (reference sequence). The CDR3 protein is CASSLFPQDTQYF. CDR3 DNA sequence: TGTGCCAGCAGTTTGTTCCCACAAGATACGCAGTATTTT.

This clonotype has a count of ten or more. This sequence joins TRBV29-1 and TRBJ1-2; 11 bases map to TRBD1. The trim removed 4 bases at V and 4 bases at J, leaving 8 bases unmatched. The CDR3 extends over 15 amino acids. Looked up from germline, CDR1 is SQVTM and CDR2 is ANQGSEA. Here the CDR3 reads CSVVDGQGAGYGYTF. As DNA, the CDR3 is TGCAGCGTTGTAGATGGACAGGGGGCTGGCTATGGCTACACCTTC. Variable domain in full (rest from reference TRBV29-1 and TRBJ1-2): SAVISQKPSRDICQRGTSLTIQCQVDSQVTMMFWYRQQPGQSLTLIATANQGSEATYESGFVIDKFPISRPNLTFSTLTVSNMSPEDSSIYLCSVVDGQGAGYGYTFGSGTRLTVV.

This clonotype has only a few counts. V gene TRBV3-1 combines with J gene TRBJ2-6, with 7 nucleotides matching TRBD1. The CDR3 covers 18 residues. Germline V gives CDR1 LGHDT, CDR2 YNNKEL (reference sequence). Trimming took 2 bases from V and 0 from J; bases not matched to a gene: 7. The CDR3 coding sequence is TGTGCCAGCAGCCAAATACGGGACAGCCCCTCTGGGGCCAACGTCCTGACTTTC. Translated: CASSQIRDSPSGANVLTF.

This clonotype was detected only a few times. V is TRBV7-8 and J is TRBJ2-7, with 8 bases lining up with TRBD2. This CDR3 spans 17 amino acids. The V and J ends lost 5 bases and 2 bases, in that order; junction bases with no gene match: 14. The germline CDR1 and CDR2 sequences are SGHVS and FQNEAQ. Here the CDR3 reads CASSRRGGAPNTYEQYF. Written as DNA, the CDR3 is TGTGCCAGCAGCCGACGGGGGGGGGCCCCAAACACCTACGAGCAGTACTTC.

The chain combines TRBV3-2 with TRBJ2-2; no DNA check was done on the table's D call, TRBD1. TRBV3-2 counts as a pseudogene. This CDR3 is 20 amino acids long. The CDR3 is CASPTRGFILAEPNTGELFF. The CDR3, as DNA: TGTGCCAGCCCGACGCGGGGGTTTATTCTAGCAGAACCGAACACCGGGGAGCTGTTTTTT.

Many counts were recorded for this clonotype. The chain uses TRBV4-3 and TRBJ2-3; possible D gene TRBD2, 6 bases. The V end was cut by 3 bases, the J end by 10 bases, with 11 bases between. Germline V gene sequence: CDR1 LGHNA, CDR2 YSLEER. The length of the CDR3 is 12 residues. The CDR3 DNA is TGCGCCAGCAGCCAGGGTTCGGGGGCGCAGTATTTT. Its translation: CASSQGSGAQYF.

The V and J genes are TRBV27 and TRBJ2-1; no firm D call. CDR3 length equals 16 residues. V shed 5 bases and J shed 0 bases, with 14 bases lying between them. CDR1 and CDR2 from the germline V gene are MNHEY and SMNVEV (reference sequence). The CDR3 reads CASSPETESSYNEQFF. The CDR3 region has the DNA TGTGCCAGCAGTCCTGAGACCGAAAGCTCCTACAATGAGCAGTTCTTC.

This clonotype was picked up many times. The chain recombines TRBV20-1 with TRBJ1-5; TRBD1 matches 8 bases. The length of the CDR3 is 13 residues. Germline V gene data show CDR1 as DFQATT and CDR2 as SNEGSKA (reference sequence). Germline trimming cut 5 bases from V and 3 bases from J; bases unmatched to any gene: 3. Written as DNA, the CDR3 is TGCAGTGCTCTGGACAGGGTCAATCAGCCCCAGCATTTT. Encoded protein: CSALDRVNQPQHF.

This clonotype was detected ten times or more. CDR3 coding DNA: TGTGCCAGCAGTTCCGGGCCCCCCTACGAGCAGTACTTC. Residues: CASSSGPPYEQYF. The rearrangement uses TRBV27 and TRBJ2-7; D unresolved. Trimming stripped 4 bases from V and 2 bases from J, with 9 bases between. The CDR3 loop spans 13 amino acids. CDR1 is MNHEY, CDR2 SMNVEV, per germline (reference sequence).

V gene TRBV21-1 combines with J gene TRBJ1-1; the DNA was not compared with TRBD1, the D call given in the table. TRBV21-1 is designated a pseudogene. The length of the CDR3 is 13 residues. CDR3 nucleotide sequence: TGTGCCAGCAGCAAAAACACAGGGTGGAAAGCTTTCTTT. Amino acids: CASSKNTGWKAFF.

At least ten counts were recorded for this clonotype. V usage is TRBV4-1 and J usage is TRBJ2-2, with TRBD1 identical over 10 bases. The germline CDR1 and CDR2 sequences are MGHRA and YSYEKL. The CDR3 covers 15 residues. V lost 5 bases to trimming and J lost 7 bases; unmatched junction nucleotides: 7. CDR3 in amino acids: CASSTGDRGIGELFF. CDR3 nucleotides: TGCGCCAGCAGCACCGGGGACAGGGGAATCGGGGAGCTGTTTTTT.

This clonotype was observed many times. The rearrangement uses TRBV29-1 and TRBJ1-1; D not certain. CDR1 and CDR2 from the germline V gene are SQVTM and ANQGSEA. The CDR3 covers 14 residues. The V and J ends lost 4 bases and 0 bases respectively, with 12 bases between them. The CDR3 DNA follows: TGCAGCGTTGGGTATGGCAGCATGAACACTGAAGCTTTCTTT. Residues: CSVGYGSMNTEAFF.

V and J are TRBV6-5 and TRBJ2-2; 13 bases are a match to TRBD2. The CDR3 length is 16 residues. The germline CDR1 and CDR2 sequences are MNHEY and SVGAGI. V was pared by 8 bases and J by 7 bases, with 10 bases of the junction left unmatched. DNA of the CDR3: TGTGCCAGCGGGGGACTAGCGGGACAATGGAGCGGGGAGCTGTTTTTT. The encoded protein is CASGGLAGQWSGELFF.

Only a few counts were recorded for this clonotype. A read error may account for a junction end that differs from germline. The V and J genes are TRBV7-2 and TRBJ2-5, with 9 bases fitting TRBD2. Looked up from germline, CDR1 is SGHTA and CDR2 is FQGNSA. The CDR3 has 16 amino acids. CDR3 sequence (DNA): TGTGCCAGCCGCTTAGGGGCGGGGGGGCTTCAAGAGACCCAGTACTTC. This codes for CASRLGAGGLQETQYF.

This clonotype has ten or more counts. The rearrangement uses TRBV9 and TRBJ2-3, with 8 bases that match TRBD2. The CDR3 is 15 residues long. V lost 7 bases and J lost 2; bases outside the gene matches: 9. Germline V CDR1 and CDR2: SGDLS, YYNGEE. CDR3 sequence: CASALAGHTTDTQYF. CDR3 coding DNA: TGTGCCAGCGCCCTAGCGGGTCATACCACAGATACGCAGTATTTT.

J is TRBJ2-7 and V is TRBV7-8; 14 bases line up with TRBD2. CDR3 length: 18 residues. V lost 2 bases to trimming and J lost 6 bases; unmatched junction nucleotides: 12. Germline values: CDR1 SGHVS, CDR2 FQNEAQ. CDR3 coding DNA: TGTGCCAGCAGCTTATCGGGGACTAGCGGGGGTTTCCTGCTCGAGCAGTACTTC. It encodes CASSLSGTSGGFLLEQYF.

As for this clonotype: A much larger clonotype is one base distant, so this may be a read error. The missing conserved phenylalanine or tryptophan at the end of this CDR3 makes a read error likely. The genes are TRBV7-2 and TRBJ2-7; no definite D call. Trimming stripped 1 base from V and 2 bases from J, with 12 bases between. The germline V gene encodes CDR1 SGHTA and CDR2 FQGNSA. The CDR3 loop spans 15 amino acids. The CDR3 here is CASSLGRFITYEQYI. The CDR3 DNA sequence: TGTGCCAGCAGCTTAGGGAGATTCATCACCTACGAGCAGTACATC.

This clonotype has a count of ten or more. The chain employs TRBV4-3 and TRBJ1-1, with 7 positions matching TRBD1. Per the germline V gene, CDR1 is LGHNA and CDR2 is YSLEER. There are 17 residues in the CDR3. V was pared by 0 bases and J by 0 bases, with 7 bases of the junction left unmatched. The CDR3 here is CASSQDLSGGLNTEAFF. The CDR3 nucleotides read TGCGCCAGCAGCCAAGATTTGTCAGGGGGATTGAACACTGAAGCTTTCTTT.

This clonotype was observed a single time. A much larger clonotype is one base distant, so this may be a read error. V gene TRBV6-5 combines with J gene TRBJ1-4, with D uncertain. This CDR3 comprises 15 residues. From germline, CDR1 is MNHEY and CDR2 SVGAGI. The CDR3 sequence is CASSSSGPGEERLFF. The CDR3 DNA reads TGTGCCAGCAGTTCCTCGGGCCCGGGAGAGGAAAGACTGTTTTTT.

This clonotype was counted a few times. The junction and the germline gene differ at one end; a read error may be behind it. The chain uses TRBV27 and TRBJ1-1; 9 bases are shared with TRBD1. The CDR3 runs 15 residues. Germline CDR1 is MNHEY and CDR2 is SMNVEV (reference sequence). CDR3 protein: CASSSGTGLKTEAFF. The CDR3 region has the DNA TGTGCCAGCAGTTCCGGGACAGGGTTGAAGACTGAAGCTTTCTTT.

This chain connects TRBV5-7 to TRBJ2-5; D remains unclear. Being an ORF, TRBV5-7 has a function that is uncertain. V gave up 6 bases and J gave up 5 bases, with 8 bases separating them. The CDR3 is 11 residues long. The chain's CDR3 is CASMRGETQYF. The CDR3 region has the DNA TGTGCCAGCATGCGTGGGGAGACCCAGTACTTC.

Concerning this clonotype itself: A clone one base away is much larger, so this may be a read error. The chain combines TRBV6-5 with TRBJ2-2; 9 positions agree with TRBD2. CDR1 is MNHEY and CDR2 is SVGAGI in the germline V gene. CDR3 size: 15 residues. CDR3 amino acids: CASSSSGILIGEPFF. In DNA, the CDR3 is TGTGCCAGCAGCTCTAGCGGGATATTGATCGGGGAGCCGTTTTTT.

Notes on this clonotype: A much more abundant neighbour one base away suggests this may be a read error. J is TRBJ2-7 and V is TRBV4-3; 7 nucleotides align to TRBD2. Per germline, CDR1 LGHNA and CDR2 YSLEER. This CDR3 has 14 amino acids. CDR3 DNA: TGCGCCAGCAGCCAGTCCGGGGGGTCGCACGAGCAGAACTTC. It specifies CASSQSGGSHEQNF.

This clonotype was seen a few times. The V call is TRBV19, the J call TRBJ2-3; the D gene is possibly TRBD2 (6 bases). Trimming stripped 1 base from V and 3 bases from J, with 11 bases between. Germline assignment: CDR1 LNHDA and CDR2 SQIVND (reference sequence). CDR3 length: 15 amino acids. The CDR3 bases are TGTGCCAGTAGTATAGTTTATGGGGGGACAGATACGCAGTATTTT. Its protein is CASSIVYGGTDTQYF.

In this sample, this clonotype turned up many times. The rearrangement uses TRBV5-1 and TRBJ2-7, with no clear D. Germline CDR1 reads SGHRS; CDR2 reads YFSETQ. The CDR3 has 14 residues. V was pared by 4 bases and J by 1 base, with 12 bases between. The CDR3 sequence: CASSTSSWSYEQYF. The CDR3 region has the DNA TGCGCCAGCAGCACTTCATCGTGGTCCTACGAGCAGTACTTC.